This TCR beta chain was recorded in a study of identical twins. Points from the study as a whole: Researchers reported weaker excess twin sharing in beta out-of-frame sequences. Compared with unrelated sharing, twin-shared out-of-frame alpha sequences had more low-probability sequences.

Template switching added a universal primer binding site, and final cDNA carried unique molecular identifiers. TCRdb re-analysed the 5' RACE reads in MiXCR, keeping a single row per CDR3 protein. The sample shows 550,000 to 700,000 distinct CDR3 sequences, 9.5% to 10% of them seen only once. V lost 3 bases and J lost 6, with 13 bases in between. Germline assignment: CDR1 SEHNR and CDR2 FQNEAQ (reference sequence). CDR3 length equals 14 residues. This clonotype was observed many times. Its specificity is not known. The same data also contributed to another study, on yellow fever vaccine responses in identical twins. That report notes: Convergence reportedly seemed to mark part of the twins' vaccine T cell response, with personalization marking the rest.

Sequencing input: PBMCs. The chain recombines TRBV7-9 with TRBJ2-3; TRBD2 might be the D (5 bases). The sequence derives from a woman aged 18-29 years in good health. CDR3 sequence (DNA): TGTGCCAGCAGCTTTAAAAAGCCGGGGGATACGCAGTATTTT. Amino acids: CASSFKKPGDTQYF. The variable domain in full, with the rest retrieved from reference TRBV7-9 and TRBJ2-3, is DTGVSQNPRHKITKRGQNVTFRCDPISEHNRLYWYRQTLGQGPEFLTYFQNEAQLEKSRLLSDRFSAERPKGSFSTLEIQRTEQGDSAMYLCASSFKKPGDTQYFGPGTRLTVL.